One and the same sample provided the 23 T cell receptor beta chains below, sequenced in a study of a mutant IDH1 vaccine in newly diagnosed glioma. These receptors lack a known antigen. The data were produced by immunoSEQ multiplex PCR, yet TCRdb's version contains in-frame clones alone and is incomplete. The sample holds 25,000 to 30,000 clones, roughly 82% seen once. The sample's time point: week 35, safety follow-up. One vaccine dose held 300 ug of mutant IDH1 20-mer peptide and came with topical imiquimod. Sequencing was performed on PBMCs, taken from a glioma patient whose treatment included an IDH1 peptide vaccine. These receptors came from a middle-aged man with glioma.

This clone came up once. The V and J genes are TRBV29-1 and TRBJ2-7, with TRBD2 identical over 13 bases. V was clipped by 6 bases and J by 6 bases; unmatched bases: 2. CDR1 is SQVTM, CDR2 ANQGSEA, per germline. The CDR3 has 12 amino acids. This CDR3 reads CSVRLAGGEQYF. The CDR3 DNA sequence: TGCAGCGTAAGACTAGCGGGAGGCGAGCAGTACTTC.

This clone was counted only a few times. The chain combines TRBV18 with TRBJ1-5; D may be TRBD1 (5 bases). This CDR3 is built from 15 residues. Deletions cut 1 base from V and 4 bases from J, with 11 bases between. Germline CDR1 is KGHSH and CDR2 is LQKENI. The CDR3 region is CASSPLGGENQPQHF. DNA for the CDR3: TGTGCCAGCTCACCACTGGGGGGAGAGAATCAGCCCCAGCATTTT.

This chain uses TRBV6-1 with TRBJ2-7; TRBD1 agrees at 7 bases. The CDR3 has 17 amino acids. Germline V gene sequence: CDR1 MNHNS, CDR2 SASEGT. V shed 0 bases and J 4 bases; nucleotides not matched to a gene: 12. CDR3 sequence (DNA): TGTGCCAGCAGTGAAGCCGAGGTACGCAGGGGGTTATACGAGCAGTACTTC. Its protein product is CASSEAEVRRGLYEQYF.

This rearrangement joins TRBV7-2 to TRBJ1-1, with 8 positions matching TRBD1. Trimming took 5 bases from V and 4 from J; bases not matched to a gene: 9. Germline-derived CDR1 and CDR2 are SGHTA and FQGNSA. This CDR3 contains 15 residues. This CDR3 reads CASSTLGQGGTEAFF. CDR3 bases: TGTGCCAGCAGCACACTAGGACAGGGAGGCACTGAAGCTTTCTTT.

This clone is medium-sized (0.01 to 0.1%) in the sample. The chain employs TRBV19 and TRBJ1-1; D is unresolved. There are 16 residues in the CDR3. V was shortened by 5 bases and J by 0 bases, with 16 bases between the two germline ends. Germline V gene lookup returns CDR1 LNHDA and CDR2 SQIVND (reference sequence). The CDR3 sequence: CASSAVLGSVNTEAFF. DNA of the CDR3: TGTGCCAGTAGTGCGGTACTCGGCTCGGTGAACACTGAAGCTTTCTTT.

This clone was found a few times. The V call is TRBV5-4, the J call TRBJ1-1, with 9 bases aligning to TRBD1. CDR3 length equals 16 residues. The V and J ends lost 4 bases and 2 bases, in that order; junction bases with no gene match: 9. Germline-derived CDR1 and CDR2 are SGHNT and YYREEE (reference sequence). The CDR3 DNA reads as TGTGCCAGCAGCGGGACCATGGACAGGGGAAACACTGAAGCTTTCTTT. Amino acids: CASSGTMDRGNTEAFF. Looking up the rest from reference TRBV5-4 and TRBJ1-1 gives the full variable domain: ETGVTQSPTHLIKTRGQQVTLRCSSQSGHNTVSWYQQALGQGPQFIFQYYREEENGRGNFPPRFSGLQFPNYSSELNVNALELDDSALYLCASSGTMDRGNTEAFFGQGTRLTVV.

The V gene is TRBV18, the J gene TRBJ2-7, with 10 nucleotides matching TRBD1. V lost 5 bases and J lost 7; bases outside the gene matches: 5. Germline-derived CDR1 and CDR2 are KGHSH and LQKENI. This CDR3 spans 13 amino acids. In DNA form, the CDR3 reads TGTGCCAGCTCATCGACAGGGGGCGCAGAGCAGTACTTC. Its translation is CASSSTGGAEQYF.

This chain connects TRBV2 to TRBJ2-2; D remains ambiguous. Germline assignment: CDR1 SNHLY and CDR2 FYNNEI. With 6 bases removed from V and 7 bases from J, the gap between germline ends came to 18 bases. CDR3 length: 15 amino acids. CDR3 nucleotides: TGTGCCAGCAGGGAATCCGCCGGTGGTGGCGGGGAGCTGTTTTTT. The encoded protein is CASRESAGGGGELFF.

The genes are TRBV5-1 and TRBJ2-3; 7 positions agree with TRBD1. The germline V gene has CDR1 SGHRS and CDR2 YFSETQ. This CDR3 comprises 13 residues. The V and J ends lost 1 base and 4 bases, in that order; junction bases with no gene match: 0. The CDR3 DNA reads as TGCGCCAGCAGCTTGCAGGGGGCAGATACGCAGTATTTT. Translated, it gives CASSLQGADTQYF.

The chain joins TRBV7-2 to TRBJ2-2; D is uncertain. Germline V gene lookup returns CDR1 SGHTA and CDR2 FQGNSA. This CDR3 contains 13 residues. V dropped 5 bases and J dropped 4 bases, with 8 bases sitting between them. CDR3 nucleotides: TGTGCCAGCAGCATCAGGACCACCGGGGAGCTGTTTTTT. It translates to CASSIRTTGELFF.

CDR3 DNA sequence: TGTGCCAGCAGTGAGTGGGGGGTTGACAACTATGGCTACACCTTC. Translated, it gives CASSEWGVDNYGYTF. J is TRBJ1-2 and V is TRBV6-1; weak D call: TRBD1 (5 bases). The germline CDR1 and CDR2 sequences are MNHNS and SASEGT. Trimming took 3 bases from V and 2 from J, leaving 13 bases between them. CDR3 length equals 15 residues.

This rearrangement joins TRBV5-4 to TRBJ1-2, with no clear D. Per germline, CDR1 SGHNT and CDR2 YYREEE (reference sequence). V was cut by 2 bases and J by 3 bases, with 11 bases left in between. The CDR3 length is 14 residues. The CDR3 is CASSFGWADYGYTF. The DNA of the CDR3 is TGTGCCAGCAGCTTTGGGTGGGCTGACTATGGCTACACCTTC. The variable domain in full, completed from reference TRBV5-4 and TRBJ1-2, reads ETGVTQSPTHLIKTRGQQVTLRCSSQSGHNTVSWYQQALGQGPQFIFQYYREEENGRGNFPPRFSGLQFPNYSSELNVNALELDDSALYLCASSFGWADYGYTFGSGTRLTVV.

This chain connects TRBV5-4 to TRBJ2-5; D uncertain. CDR1 and CDR2 from the germline V gene are SGHNT and YYREEE (reference sequence). The CDR3 extends over 11 amino acids. Trimming stripped 1 base from V and 3 bases from J, with 1 base between. The CDR3 coding sequence is TGTGCCAGCAGCTTGAAAGAGACCCAGTACTTC. Translated: CASSLKETQYF.

V is TRBV6-6 and J is TRBJ2-1, with D perhaps TRBD1 (6 bases). Trimming pared 5 bases from V and 15 bases from J, leaving 20 bases between. The germline V gene encodes CDR1 MNHNY and CDR2 SVGAGI (reference sequence). The CDR3 consists of 13 residues. CDR3 residues: CASSPQGERGRFF. CDR3 sequence (DNA): TGTGCCAGCAGTCCACAGGGAGAAAGAGGTCGGTTCTTC.

In this sample, this clone turned up once. This chain links TRBV7-2 with TRBJ1-2; D call uncertain. V was trimmed by 0 bases and J by 7 bases, leaving 12 bases between them. The germline CDR1 and CDR2 sequences are SGHTA and FQGNSA. The CDR3 contains 14 residues. As DNA, the CDR3 is TGTGCCAGCAGCTTAGCAGTGGGTTCCGGTGGCTACACCTTC. The encoded protein is CASSLAVGSGGYTF.

The V and J genes are TRBV30 and TRBJ1-1, with 9 bases lining up with TRBD1. The CDR3 consists of 13 residues. CDR1 is GTSNPN and CDR2 is SVGIG in the germline V gene (reference sequence). With V trimmed by 3 bases and J by 1 base, 0 bases remained unmatched. Written as DNA, the CDR3 is TGTGCCTGGAGACAGGGGGCGAACACTGAAGCTTTCTTT. It specifies CAWRQGANTEAFF.

The chain links TRBV2 to TRBJ2-5; D gene uncertain. The CDR3 extends over 13 amino acids. V lost 6 bases to trimming and J lost 2 bases, with 10 bases between them. In germline, CDR1 is SNHLY, CDR2 FYNNEI. The CDR3 DNA is TGTGCCAGCAGCTCGAGGAGACAAGAGACCCAGTACTTC. Encoded protein: CASSSRRQETQYF.

V and J are TRBV19 and TRBJ1-2; no clear D gene. The germline CDR1 and CDR2 sequences are LNHDA and SQIVND (reference sequence). The V gene lost 4 bases and the J gene lost 5 bases, with 5 bases spanning the gap. CDR3 length equals 11 residues. CDR3 bases: TGTGCCAGTAGTAACAAGTATGGCTACACCTTC. This translates into CASSNKYGYTF.

The rearrangement joins TRBV18 to TRBJ1-5; D is possibly TRBD1 (5 bases). CDR3 length equals 16 residues. The V gene lost 2 bases and the J gene lost 3 bases, with 14 bases spanning the gap. Germline V lookup: CDR1 KGHSH, CDR2 LQKENI. The CDR3 sequence: CASSPSGTSVNQPQHF. The DNA for the CDR3 is TGTGCCAGCTCACCATCCGGGACCAGCGTCAATCAGCCCCAGCATTTT.

The chain has TRBV18 and TRBJ1-2; D is undetermined. This CDR3 contains 15 residues. The V gene's germline CDR1 is KGHSH and CDR2 LQKENI. Trimming left V 2 bases short and J 5 bases short, with 15 bases between. CDR3 DNA: TGTGCCAGCTCACCATTTATTCAGGACGGATATGGCTACACCTTC. Its translation is CASSPFIQDGYGYTF.

The chain joins TRBV5-6 to TRBJ2-7; D may match TRBD1 or TRBD2 (6 bases each). Trimming shortened V by 7 bases and J by 0 bases, and 14 bases separated the two germline ends. The CDR3 extends over 14 amino acids. Germline V gene lookup returns CDR1 SGHDT and CDR2 YYEEEE. The CDR3 DNA follows: TGTGCCAGCTCGTGGGGGGCGGACTCCTACGAGCAGTACTTC. Its protein product is CASSWGADSYEQYF.

The CDR3 here is CASSDPGQGINEQFF. DNA for the CDR3: TGTGCCAGCAGTGATCCGGGACAGGGGATCAATGAGCAGTTCTTC. The chain has TRBV25-1 and TRBJ2-1, with TRBD1 matching over 10 bases. The CDR3 runs to 15 residues. V shed 3 bases, J shed 6 bases, and the junction held 5 bases outside the gene matches. CDR1 and CDR2 from the germline V gene are MGHDK and SYGVNS.

This chain joins TRBV18 and TRBJ1-5, with TRBD1 as a possible D gene (5 bases). The CDR3 totals 16 residues. V dropped 2 bases and J dropped 4 bases, with 15 bases sitting between them. The germline V gene encodes CDR1 KGHSH and CDR2 LQKENI. The chain's CDR3 is CASSPFGAVGNQPQHF. The CDR3 DNA reads TGTGCCAGCTCACCATTTGGGGCAGTTGGGAATCAGCCCCAGCATTTT.